This is a list of T cell receptor beta chains from one sample in a study of blood T cell repertoires in COVID-19. Libraries were prepared by immunoSEQ multiplex PCR; TCRdb keeps only in-frame clonotypes and omits some of them. Of under 350,000 clones in the sample, roughly 83% were seen once. Specimen: peripheral blood. These receptors were collected from a man between 60 and 70 years old who had recovered from COVID-19. CDR3s include the opening cysteine and the closing phenylalanine or tryptophan. D genes are given only for firm matches. Size is omitted from some rows. Given values are once, few, many or a class for expanded clones.

abundance | d_gene | j_gene | v_gene | CDR3nt | CDR3aa
- | TRBD2 | TRBJ2-2 | TRBV5-6 | TGTGCCAGCAGCCCCCCCGGACTAGCGGGGGTGGTGACCGGGGAGCTGTTTTTT | CASSPPGLAGVVTGELFF
- | - | TRBJ2-5 | TRBV20-1 | TGCAGTGCTAGTCGAGGGAGAGGTGAGACCCAGTACTTC | CSASRGRGETQYF
- | - | TRBJ1-1 | TRBV5-4 | TGTGCCAGCAGCTTGGACAGGTCGAACACTGAAGCTTTCTTT | CASSLDRSNTEAFF
- | - | TRBJ1-5 | TRBV12-3/TRBV12-4 | TGTGCCAGCAGTTTTAGCCTTAATCAGCCCCAGCATTTT | CASSFSLNQPQHF
- | - | TRBJ2-2 | TRBV19 | TGTGCCAGTAGTATAAGAGGACAGAACTTAAACACCGGGGAGCTGTTTTTT | CASSIRGQNLNTGELFF
- | TRBD1 | TRBJ2-2 | TRBV5-1 | TGCGCCAGCAGCCCAACCCGGGCAGGGGGTAGGACCGGGGAGCTGTTTTTT | CASSPTRAGGRTGELFF
- | - | TRBJ2-1 | TRBV7-8 | TGTGCCAGCAGCGTAGCCAGGGTAACCTACAATGAGCAGTTCTTC | CASSVARVTYNEQFF
- | TRBD2 | TRBJ2-1 | TRBV5-4 | TGTGCCAGCAGCCCCGGGACTAGCGGGAGTTGGGATGAGCAGTTCTTC | CASSPGTSGSWDEQFF
- | TRBD2 | TRBJ2-7 | TRBV18 | TGTGCCAGCTCACTATCCGGGACTATCTACGAGCAGTACTTC | CASSLSGTIYEQYF
- | TRBD2 | TRBJ2-1 | TRBV19 | TGTGCCAGTAGTCCCCCCGGGGATAGGCTAGCGGGAGAGGTAAATGAGCAGTTCTTC | CASSPPGDRLAGEVNEQFF
once | TRBD1 | TRBJ1-4 | TRBV19 | TGTGCCAGTAGTCAGCTTATAGGGACAGGGGTCGAAAAACTGTTTTTT | CASSQLIGTGVEKLFF
- | TRBD2 | TRBJ2-5 | TRBV19 | TGTGCCAGTAGTATCGGACTAGCAAGTCGAGAGACCCAGTACTTC | CASSIGLASRETQYF